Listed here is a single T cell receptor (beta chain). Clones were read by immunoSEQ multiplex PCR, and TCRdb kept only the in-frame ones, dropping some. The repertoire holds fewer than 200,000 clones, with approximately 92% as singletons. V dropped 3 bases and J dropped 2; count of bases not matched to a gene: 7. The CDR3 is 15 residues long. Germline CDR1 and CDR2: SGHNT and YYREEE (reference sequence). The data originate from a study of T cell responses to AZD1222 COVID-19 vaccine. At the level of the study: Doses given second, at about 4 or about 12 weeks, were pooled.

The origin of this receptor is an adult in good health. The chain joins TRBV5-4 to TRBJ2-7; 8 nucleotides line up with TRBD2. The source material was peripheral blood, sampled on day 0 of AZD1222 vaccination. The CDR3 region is CASSSRGAGAYEQYF. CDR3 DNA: TGTGCCAGCAGCTCTCGAGGAGCGGGGGCCTACGAGCAGTACTTC.